These 32 T cell receptor beta chains were all obtained from the same sample, sequenced in a study of beta chain features in type 1 diabetes. Investigators reverse transcribed all isolated RNA, so they sequenced expressed TCRB transcripts. Some clones are missing from TCRdb's copy, which holds only in-frame ones; the method was immunoSEQ multiplex PCR. The profile covers 400,000 to 600,000 clones, with approximately 31% appearing a single time and 0.065% taken by the ten largest. The sequencing input was naive CD4+ T cells from blood. These receptors were obtained from a man aged 18 to 29 in good health.

The V and J genes are TRBV7-9 and TRBJ2-6, with D uncertain. V lost 1 base, J lost 0 bases, and 7 bases lay in between. Per germline, CDR1 SEHNR and CDR2 FQNEAQ (reference sequence). CDR3 length: 16 amino acids. The CDR3 reads CASSLDHLSGANVLTF. The CDR3 nucleotides are TGTGCCAGCAGCTTAGACCACCTCTCTGGGGCCAACGTCCTGACTTTC. Using reference TRBV7-9 and TRBJ2-6 for the parts outside the CDR3, the full variable domain is DTGVSQNPRHKITKRGQNVTFRCDPISEHNRLYWYRQTLGQGPEFLTYFQNEAQLEKSRLLSDRFSAERPKGSFSTLEIQRTEQGDSAMYLCASSLDHLSGANVLTFGAGSRLTVL.

The genes are TRBV15 and TRBJ1-1; tentatively, D is TRBD1 (6 bases). V lost 4 bases to trimming and J lost 4 bases, with 13 bases between them. Germline V CDR1 and CDR2: LNHNV, YYDKDF (reference sequence). This CDR3 is 14 amino acids long. In DNA form, the CDR3 reads TGTGCCACCAGCAAGCAGGGGCCGACCACTGAAGCTTTCTTT. This encodes CATSKQGPTTEAFF. Based on the CDR3 plus reference TRBV15 and TRBJ1-1, the full variable domain is DAMVIQNPRYQVTQFGKPVTLSCSQTLNHNVMYWYQQKSSQAPKLLFHYYDKDFNNEADTPDNFQSRRPNTSFCFLDIRSPGLGDTAMYLCATSKQGPTTEAFFGQGTRLTVV.

This clone was seen a handful of times. The rearrangement joins TRBV7-2 to TRBJ1-5; 8 nucleotides align to TRBD1. CDR1 and CDR2 from the germline V gene are SGHTA and FQGNSA. V was clipped by 5 bases and J by 6 bases; unmatched bases: 6. This CDR3 contains 14 residues. This chain's CDR3 is CASSPDRGGQPQHF. The CDR3 nucleotides read TGTGCCAGCAGCCCCGACAGGGGAGGTCAGCCCCAGCATTTT.

V and J are TRBV18 and TRBJ2-7, with TRBD1 as a possible D gene (5 bases). The length of the CDR3 is 14 residues. Germline V gives CDR1 KGHSH, CDR2 LQKENI. Trimming took off 1 base at V and 2 bases at J, with 9 bases between the two ends. DNA of the CDR3: TGTGCCAGCTCACCACGCCCAGGGACCTACGAGCAGTACTTC. This sequence encodes CASSPRPGTYEQYF.

This clone appeared a single time. The chain combines TRBV5-1 with TRBJ2-1; 8 bases agree with TRBD2. The CDR3 spans 14 residues. Germline CDR1 reads SGHRS; CDR2 reads YFSETQ. Germline trimming cut 7 bases from V and 4 bases from J; bases unmatched to any gene: 7. CDR3 sequence reads: CASALAGSYNEQFF. DNA for the CDR3: TGCGCCAGCGCCTTAGCGGGGTCTTACAATGAGCAGTTCTTC.

This clone was counted only a few times. The chain links TRBV30 to TRBJ2-1, with TRBD2 identical over 7 bases. This CDR3 has 15 residues. V lost 7 bases, J lost 5 bases, and 14 bases stayed unmatched. CDR1 is GTSNPN, CDR2 SVGIG, per germline (reference sequence). The CDR3 bases are TGTGCCTCTGCCCCCAAGCGGGGCCCCAACAATGAGCAGTTCTTC. Translation gives CASAPKRGPNNEQFF.

The chain employs TRBV28 and TRBJ1-3; D call uncertain. Germline V lookup: CDR1 MDHEN, CDR2 SYDVKM. The CDR3 is 14 residues long. V lost 2 bases to trimming and J lost 1 base, with 6 bases between them. CDR3 protein: CASSLKGSGNTIYF. The DNA of the CDR3 is TGTGCCAGCAGTTTAAAGGGATCTGGAAACACCATATATTTT. The variable domain in full, completed from reference TRBV28 and TRBJ1-3, reads DVKVTQSSRYLVKRTGEKVFLECVQDMDHENMFWYRQDPGLGLRLIYFSYDVKMKEKGDIPEGYSVSREKKERFSLILESASTNQTSMYLCASSLKGSGNTIYFGEGSWLTVV.

This clone was detected a few times. The rearrangement uses TRBV29-1 and TRBJ2-7; a possible D gene is TRBD2 (5 bases). Trimming took 5 bases from V and 3 from J, leaving 17 bases between them. The CDR3 spans 14 residues. From germline, CDR1 is SQVTM and CDR2 ANQGSEA. CDR3 amino acids: CSVISSVRNYEQYF. The CDR3 coding sequence is TGCAGCGTTATTAGTAGCGTTCGAAACTACGAGCAGTACTTC.

The gene calls are TRBV5-1 and TRBJ2-1; 9 positions agree with TRBD1. The CDR3 length is 13 residues. The J segment lost 7 bases and the V segment lost 4 bases, leaving 3 bases of the junction unmatched. Germline assignment: CDR1 SGHRS and CDR2 YFSETQ. The CDR3 protein is CASSQGQGNEQFF. The CDR3 nucleotides are TGCGCCAGCAGCCAGGGACAGGGTAATGAGCAGTTCTTC.

This sequence joins TRBV12-5 and TRBJ2-1, with 7 positions matching TRBD2. The CDR3 runs 16 residues. Per the germline V gene, CDR1 is LGHNT and CDR2 is FRNRAP. V lost 0 bases and J lost 10; bases outside the gene matches: 12. The CDR3 reads CASGLVPLAGASEQFF. In nucleotides, the CDR3 is TGTGCTAGTGGTTTGGTACCCTTGGCGGGAGCATCCGAGCAGTTCTTC. Full variable domain (missing parts from reference TRBV12-5 and TRBJ2-1): DARVTQTPRHKVTEMGQEVTMRCQPILGHNTVFWYRQTMMQGLELLAYFRNRAPLDDSGMPKDRFSAEMPDATLATLKIQPSEPRDSAVYFCASGLVPLAGASEQFFGPGTRLTVL.

The rearrangement uses TRBV7-9 and TRBJ2-7; D is ambiguous. CDR3 size: 15 residues. CDR1 SEHNR and CDR2 FQNEAQ come from the germline V gene (reference sequence). V gave up 3 bases and J gave up 6 bases, with 18 bases separating them. DNA of the CDR3: TGTGCCAGCAGCTTCACCCCGTCTCCCACGGGCGAGCAGTACTTC. Its protein product is CASSFTPSPTGEQYF.

This chain connects TRBV4-3 to TRBJ2-1; 10 bases line up with TRBD2. Germline lookup yields CDR1 LGHNA and CDR2 YSLEER. The CDR3 length is 16 residues. Trimming cost V 1 base and J 4 bases; bases outside gene matches: 4. The CDR3 region has the DNA TGCGCCAGCAGCCAAGTCCCACTAGCGGGGTACAATGAGCAGTTCTTC. The encoded protein is CASSQVPLAGYNEQFF.

The chain recombines TRBV7-2 with TRBJ2-4; 14 bases map to TRBD2. The CDR3 extends over 16 amino acids. Germline lookup yields CDR1 SGHTA and CDR2 FQGNSA. V gave up 5 bases and J gave up 8 bases; unmatched junction bases: 8. The CDR3 loop reads CASSRGLAGGLDIQYF. CDR3 bases: TGTGCCAGCAGCCGCGGACTAGCGGGAGGTCTAGACATTCAGTACTTC.

This clone was counted a few times. The chain joins TRBV30 to TRBJ2-2; D not resolved. Germline V gives CDR1 GTSNPN, CDR2 SVGIG (reference sequence). CDR3 length equals 14 residues. Trimming removed 0 bases at V and 7 bases at J, with 12 bases between. CDR3 nucleotides: TGTGCCTGGAGTGTACGCGGCGTGGGCGGGGAGCTGTTTTTT. Its protein is CAWSVRGVGGELFF.

The J gene is TRBJ2-1, the V gene TRBV19; D is perhaps TRBD1 (5 bases). The germline V and J ends were trimmed by 5 bases and 7 bases, with 15 bases remaining between them. The CDR3 is 14 amino acids. Per germline, CDR1 LNHDA and CDR2 SQIVND (reference sequence). In DNA, the CDR3 is TGTGCCAGTAGTCTCTCGCAGGGAAGTAATGAGCAGTTCTTC. It is translated as CASSLSQGSNEQFF.

This clone was counted between two and nine times. CDR3 nucleotide sequence: TGCGCCAGCAGCCAACTCGCGGGGACCTACGAGCAGTACTTC. Translation gives CASSQLAGTYEQYF. The chain links TRBV4-3 to TRBJ2-7; tentatively, D is TRBD2 (6 bases). The CDR3 runs to 14 residues. Germline assignment: CDR1 LGHNA and CDR2 YSLEER. V was shortened by 2 bases and J by 2 bases, with 10 bases between the two germline ends.

The rearrangement uses TRBV25-1 and TRBJ1-1; 7 positions match TRBD1. Germline CDR1 is MGHDK and CDR2 is SYGVNS. This CDR3 spans 14 amino acids. The V gene end was trimmed by 3 bases and the J gene end by 3 bases; junction bases not matched to a gene: 4. This CDR3 is CASSEPDRDTEAFF. In DNA form, the CDR3 reads TGTGCCAGCAGTGAGCCCGACAGGGACACTGAAGCTTTCTTT.

The V gene is TRBV7-7, the J gene TRBJ2-1, with TRBD1 as a possible D gene (7 bases). Per the germline V gene, CDR1 is SSHAT and CDR2 is FNYEAQ (reference sequence). The V end lost 1 base, the J end lost 0 bases, and 16 bases lay between the germline ends. The CDR3 is 18 residues long. DNA for the CDR3: TGTGCCAGCAGCTTAGGTCCCTCGCGGGACAGCTCCTACAATGAGCAGTTCTTC. Protein sequence: CASSLGPSRDSSYNEQFF.

This clone turned up a few times. The chain combines TRBV9 with TRBJ2-5, with D maybe TRBD2 (5 bases). The germline gives CDR1 SGDLS, CDR2 YYNGEE. This CDR3 contains 13 residues. Between the trimmed V and J ends, which lost 2 bases and 7 bases, there was a span of 12 bases. The CDR3, as DNA: TGTGCCAGCAGCGTCTCCGGGATGGGGACCCAGTACTTC. It codes for CASSVSGMGTQYF.

The chain links TRBV30 to TRBJ2-1, with 13 bases that match TRBD2. This CDR3 has 18 amino acids. Germline V gene lookup returns CDR1 GTSNPN and CDR2 SVGIG (reference sequence). V lost 5 bases and J lost 0; bases outside the gene matches: 10. CDR3 DNA: TGTGCCTGGGGACCGGGACTAGCGGGACTTGGCTCCTACAATGAGCAGTTCTTC. Amino acids: CAWGPGLAGLGSYNEQFF.

In regard to this clone: Other DNA sequences in this specimen translate into the identical CDR3. The chain recombines TRBV18 with TRBJ2-5, with D perhaps matching TRBD1 (6 bases). Germline V gene lookup returns CDR1 KGHSH and CDR2 LQKENI. Trimming shortened V by 3 bases and J by 3 bases, and 8 bases separated the two germline ends. The length of the CDR3 is 13 residues. CDR3 bases: TGTGCCAGCTCACCCCCAGGGGAAGAGACCCAGTACTTC. This sequence encodes CASSPPGEETQYF.

The V and J genes are TRBV5-1 and TRBJ2-2; TRBD1 aligns across 7 bases. The CDR3 has 15 amino acids. Trimming at V came to 4 bases and at J to 0 bases, leaving 3 bases not matched to a gene. The germline gives CDR1 SGHRS, CDR2 YFSETQ. As DNA, the CDR3 is TGCGCCAGCAGCCTCGGGACAGCGAACACCGGGGAGCTGTTTTTT. Translation: CASSLGTANTGELFF.

This clone was observed a handful of times. This chain joins TRBV10-2 and TRBJ2-7, with TRBD1 matching over 12 bases. Germline CDR1 reads WSHSY; CDR2 reads SAAADI. The V segment lost 0 bases and the J segment 5 bases; nucleotides outside the gene matches: 5. The CDR3 has 16 amino acids. The CDR3 reads CASSESPGQGAHEQYF. Written as DNA, the CDR3 is TGCGCCAGCAGTGAGTCCCCGGGACAGGGGGCGCACGAGCAGTACTTC.

The rearrangement uses TRBV6-6 and TRBJ1-2; possible D gene TRBD1, 6 bases. Looked up from germline, CDR1 is MNHNY and CDR2 is SVGAGI (reference sequence). V was trimmed by 2 bases and J by 5 bases, leaving 15 bases between them. The CDR3 has 15 residues. CDR3 protein: CASSYSRGGSYGYTF. CDR3 sequence (DNA): TGTGCCAGCAGTTACAGCAGGGGAGGGAGTTATGGCTACACCTTC.

This clone was found a few times. The rearrangement uses TRBV7-2 and TRBJ2-7; TRBD1 aligns across 9 bases. After removal of 5 bases from V and 4 bases from J, the junction contained 9 bases not matched to a gene. From germline, CDR1 is SGHTA and CDR2 FQGNSA. The CDR3 length is 15 residues. The CDR3 region is CASSTEQGARYEQYF. DNA for the CDR3: TGTGCCAGCAGCACCGAACAGGGGGCGAGGTACGAGCAGTACTTC.

This clone was observed a handful of times. The chain links TRBV4-1 to TRBJ2-7; D is ambiguous. V shed 1 base and J shed 1 base, with 14 bases lying between them. Germline CDR1 and CDR2: MGHRA and YSYEKL. The CDR3 is made up of 16 amino acids. CDR3: CASSQGKLQGSYEQYF. The CDR3 DNA reads as TGCGCCAGCAGCCAAGGGAAGCTACAAGGATCCTACGAGCAGTACTTC.

The chain combines TRBV29-1 with TRBJ1-5, with D uncertain. CDR3 length: 12 residues. Germline lookup yields CDR1 SQVTM and CDR2 ANQGSEA. V was trimmed by 4 bases and J by 4 bases, leaving 8 bases between them. CDR3 in amino acids: CSVGQANQPQHF. Here the CDR3 DNA reads TGCAGCGTTGGACAAGCAAATCAGCCCCAGCATTTT.

In its sample, this clone was seen once. The V gene is TRBV19, the J gene TRBJ2-5, with D perhaps assigned TRBD1 or TRBD2 (5 bases each). V lost 5 bases and J 7 bases, leaving 17 bases between the germline ends. The CDR3 is made up of 14 amino acids. From germline, CDR1 is LNHDA and CDR2 SQIVND (reference sequence). In DNA, the CDR3 is TGTGCCAGTAGTTCCAGGGACCTTCGGGGGACCCAGTACTTC. Amino acid sequence: CASSSRDLRGTQYF.

Concerning this clone: Other DNA variants within this sample encode the same CDR3. V is TRBV18 and J is TRBJ2-7, with a weak D call TRBD1 (6 bases). The V and J ends lost 3 bases and 5 bases respectively, with 11 bases between them. This CDR3 region has 13 residues. In germline, CDR1 is KGHSH, CDR2 LQKENI. The CDR3 DNA is TGTGCCAGCTCACCGACAGGTCTGAACGAGCAGTACTTC. It yields the protein CASSPTGLNEQYF. The complete variable domain, with remaining parts taken from reference TRBV18 and TRBJ2-7, reads NAGVMQNPRHLVRRRGQEARLRCSPMKGHSHVYWYRQLPEEGLKFMVYLQKENIIDESGMPKERFSAEFPKEGPSILRIQQVVRGDSAAYFCASSPTGLNEQYFGPGTRLTVT.

J is TRBJ2-5 and V is TRBV11-2, with 7 positions matching TRBD2. Germline CDR1 is SGHAT and CDR2 is FQNNGV. The V segment lost 2 bases and the J segment 1 base; nucleotides outside the gene matches: 10. The CDR3 contains 17 residues. The DNA of the CDR3 is TGTGCCAGCAGCTTATTTTTGGCGGGAGCCCCCCAAGAGACCCAGTACTTC. Its translation is CASSLFLAGAPQETQYF.

The chain links TRBV19 to TRBJ2-3; tentative D call: TRBD2 (5 bases). V lost 4 bases to trimming and J lost 3 bases, with 11 bases between them. CDR1 and CDR2 (germline): LNHDA, SQIVND (reference sequence). The CDR3 is 14 amino acids. CDR3 amino acids: CASSTRTGTDTQYF. CDR3 coding DNA: TGTGCCAGTAGTACCCGTACGGGGACAGATACGCAGTATTTT.

V gene TRBV5-4 combines with J gene TRBJ2-5; D is ambiguous. Germline V CDR1 and CDR2: SGHNT, YYREEE (reference sequence). CDR3 size: 12 residues. V was cut by 4 bases and J by 2 bases, with 6 bases left in between. In DNA form, the CDR3 reads TGTGCCAGCAGCCCTGCACAAGAGACCCAGTACTTC. Protein product: CASSPAQETQYF.